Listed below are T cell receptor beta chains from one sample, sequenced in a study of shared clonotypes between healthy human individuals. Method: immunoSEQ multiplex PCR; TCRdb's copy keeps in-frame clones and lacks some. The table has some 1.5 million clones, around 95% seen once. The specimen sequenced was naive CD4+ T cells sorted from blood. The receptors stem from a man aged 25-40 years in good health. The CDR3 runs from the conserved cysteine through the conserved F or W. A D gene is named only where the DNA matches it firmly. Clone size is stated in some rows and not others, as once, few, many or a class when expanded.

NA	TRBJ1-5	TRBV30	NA	CAWSVNEDQPQHF	TGTGCCTGGAGTGTAAATGAGGATCAGCCCCAGCATTTT
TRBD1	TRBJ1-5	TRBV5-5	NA	CASSFFPTGGHQPQHF	TGTGCCAGCAGCTTTTTCCCGACAGGGGGACATCAGCCCCAGCATTTT
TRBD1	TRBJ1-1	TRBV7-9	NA	CASSLPGQGNTEAFF	TGTGCCAGCAGCTTACCGGGACAGGGGAACACTGAAGCTTTCTTT
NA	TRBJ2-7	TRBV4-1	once	CASSHGIPAYEQYF	TGCGCCAGCAGCCATGGGATCCCCGCCTACGAGCAGTACTTC
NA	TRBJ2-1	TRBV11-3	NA	CASSTFRDPHNEQFF	TGTGCCAGCAGCACGTTCCGGGACCCTCACAATGAGCAGTTCTTC
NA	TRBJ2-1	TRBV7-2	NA	CASSPIGTGSGRNEQFF	TGTGCCAGCAGCCCCATAGGGACCGGGAGTGGTCGGAATGAGCAGTTCTTC
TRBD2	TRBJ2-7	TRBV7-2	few	CASSQTSGSFAEQYF	TGTGCCAGCAGCCAAACTAGCGGGAGTTTCGCCGAGCAGTACTTC
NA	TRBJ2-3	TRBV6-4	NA	CASSRDIRGTQYF	TGTGCCAGCAGCAGGGACATAAGGGGTACGCAGTATTTT
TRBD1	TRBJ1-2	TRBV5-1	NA	CASSQGVYGYTF	TGCGCCAGCAGCCAGGGGGTCTATGGCTACACCTTC
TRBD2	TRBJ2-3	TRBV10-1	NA	CASSRTSGIVTDTQYF	TGCGCCAGCAGTCGGACTAGCGGGATAGTTACAGATACGCAGTATTTT
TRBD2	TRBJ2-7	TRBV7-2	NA	CASSLEGLAGVYEQYF	TGTGCCAGCAGCTTAGAGGGACTAGCGGGGGTCTACGAGCAGTACTTC
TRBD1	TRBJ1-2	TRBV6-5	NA	CASSEYRGLNYGYTF	TGTGCCAGCAGCGAATACAGGGGACTGAACTATGGCTACACCTTC
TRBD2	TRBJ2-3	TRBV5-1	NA	CASSLYLAGVHTQYF	TGCGCCAGCAGCTTGTACCTAGCGGGAGTTCATACGCAGTATTTT
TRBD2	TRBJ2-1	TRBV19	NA	CASRGLAGGNEQFF	TGTGCCAGTAGGGGACTAGCGGGAGGCAATGAGCAGTTCTTC
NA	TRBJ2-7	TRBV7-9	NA	CASSPLGYEQYF	TGTGCCAGCAGCCCCCTGGGCTACGAGCAGTACTTC
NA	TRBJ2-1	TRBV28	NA	CASSPTGSDNYNEQFF	TGTGCCAGCAGCCCCACCGGTAGCGATAACTACAATGAGCAGTTCTTC
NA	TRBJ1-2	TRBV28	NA	CASSLRDGYTF	TGTGCCAGCAGTTTACGGGATGGCTACACCTTC
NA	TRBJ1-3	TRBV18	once	CASSPISQGVISGNTIYF	TGTGCCAGCTCACCAATATCCCAGGGAGTAATTTCTGGAAACACCATATATTTT
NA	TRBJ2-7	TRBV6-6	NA	CASSYSEAGYEQYF	TGTGCCAGCAGTTACTCCGAAGCGGGCTACGAGCAGTACTTC
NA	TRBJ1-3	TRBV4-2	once	CASSQGYPGRSTSGNTIYF	TGTGCCAGCAGCCAAGGTTACCCCGGCCGGTCCACCTCTGGAAACACCATATATTTT
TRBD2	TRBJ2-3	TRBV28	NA	CASRGLAGPTDTQYF	TGTGCCAGCAGGGGACTAGCGGGCCCCACAGATACGCAGTATTTT
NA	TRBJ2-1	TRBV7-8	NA	CASSLAQEAHNEQFF	TGTGCCAGCAGCTTAGCACAAGAGGCACACAATGAGCAGTTCTTC
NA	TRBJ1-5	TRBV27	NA	CASKKGGNQPQHF	TGTGCCAGCAAGAAGGGAGGCAATCAGCCCCAGCATTTT
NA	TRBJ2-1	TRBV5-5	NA	CASSQFRTGAYNEQFF	TGTGCCAGCAGCCAATTCAGAACCGGGGCCTACAATGAGCAGTTCTTC
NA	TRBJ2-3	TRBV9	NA	CASSIRADPTDTQYF	TGTGCCAGCAGCATACGGGCAGACCCCACAGATACGCAGTATTTT
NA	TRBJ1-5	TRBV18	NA	CASSTDRNQPQHF	TGTGCCAGCTCAACCGACCGCAATCAGCCCCAGCATTTT
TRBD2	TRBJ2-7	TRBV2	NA	CASSGDYSYEQYF	TGTGCCAGCAGCGGGGACTACTCCTACGAGCAGTACTTC
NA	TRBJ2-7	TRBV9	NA	CASSVDALSYEQYF	TGTGCCAGCAGCGTAGACGCGTTGTCCTACGAGCAGTACTTC
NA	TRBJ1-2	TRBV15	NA	CATSKGGYSNGYTF	TGTGCCACCAGCAAAGGGGGATATTCGAATGGCTACACCTTC
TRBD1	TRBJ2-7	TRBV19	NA	CASSKTGRSYEQYF	TGTGCCAGTAGTAAGACAGGGCGTTCCTACGAGCAGTACTTC
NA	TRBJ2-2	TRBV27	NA	CASSNHLASSLRTGELFF	TGTGCCAGCAGTAACCACCTCGCCTCTAGCTTGCGCACCGGGGAGCTGTTTTTT
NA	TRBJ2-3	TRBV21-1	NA	CASCGGTSGPSTDTQYF	TGTGCCAGCTGCGGTGGGACTAGCGGACCTAGCACAGATACGCAGTATTTT
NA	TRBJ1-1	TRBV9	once	CASSVGGSAGNTEAFF	TGTGCCAGCAGCGTAGGCGGATCGGCCGGCAACACTGAAGCTTTCTTT
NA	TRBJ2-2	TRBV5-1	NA	CASSLLTLNTGELFF	TGCGCCAGCAGCTTATTGACCTTGAACACCGGGGAGCTGTTTTTT
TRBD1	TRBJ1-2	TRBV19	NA	CASSPDRGLNYGYTF	TGTGCCAGTAGCCCGGACAGGGGGCTTAACTATGGCTACACCTTC
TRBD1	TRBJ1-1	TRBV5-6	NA	CASSTKQGGTEAFF	TGTGCCAGCAGCACTAAACAGGGGGGGACTGAAGCTTTCTTT
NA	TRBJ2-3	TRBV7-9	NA	CASSGRGADTQYF	TGTGCCAGCAGCGGAAGGGGAGCAGATACGCAGTATTTT
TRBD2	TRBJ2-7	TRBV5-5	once	CASSLGVDWTRWEQYF	TGTGCCAGCAGCTTGGGTGTTGACTGGACTAGGTGGGAGCAGTACTTC
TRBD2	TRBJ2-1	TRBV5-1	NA	CASSSRTSGSSSYNEQFF	TGCGCCAGCAGCTCCAGGACTAGCGGGTCGAGCTCCTACAATGAGCAGTTCTTC
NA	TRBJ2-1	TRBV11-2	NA	CASSRLAGNNEQFF	TGTGCCAGCAGCCGACTGGCAGGGAACAATGAGCAGTTCTTC
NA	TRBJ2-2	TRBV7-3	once	CASSLKGTSTGELFF	TGTGCCAGCAGCTTAAAGGGGACCTCCACCGGGGAGCTGTTTTTT
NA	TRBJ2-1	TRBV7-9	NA	CASSLELANEQFF	TGTGCCAGCAGCTTAGAACTAGCCAATGAGCAGTTCTTC
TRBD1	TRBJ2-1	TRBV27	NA	CASSLSLNRGRSSFF	TGTGCCAGCAGTTTATCCCTAAACAGGGGGCGTTCCTCGTTCTTC
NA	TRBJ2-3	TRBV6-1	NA	CASSPEVSVDTQYF	TGTGCCAGCAGCCCGGAGGTTAGTGTGGATACGCAGTATTTT
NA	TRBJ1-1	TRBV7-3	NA	CASSLSKNTEAFF	TGTGCCAGCAGCCTCTCTAAGAACACTGAAGCTTTCTTT
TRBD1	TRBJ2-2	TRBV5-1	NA	CASSYRQGSPGELFF	TGCGCCAGCAGCTACCGACAGGGATCACCCGGGGAGCTGTTTTTT
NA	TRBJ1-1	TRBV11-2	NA	CASSLTGSRGEAFF	TGTGCCAGCAGCTTGACGGGGTCGAGGGGTGAAGCTTTCTTT
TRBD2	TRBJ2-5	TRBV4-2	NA	CASSQGLGRGGETQYF	TGTGCCAGCAGCCAAGGGTTGGGGAGGGGTGGAGAGACCCAGTACTTC
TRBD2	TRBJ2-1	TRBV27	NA	CASSGGGLAGRSEQFF	TGTGCCAGCAGTGGGGGGGGACTAGCGGGAAGGAGTGAGCAGTTCTTC
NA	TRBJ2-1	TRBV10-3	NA	CAISPTIATSLGTTYNEQFF	TGTGCCATCAGCCCGACTATAGCCACTAGCCTCGGCACCACCTACAATGAGCAGTTCTTC
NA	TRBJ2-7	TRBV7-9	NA	CASSLVGAYEQYF	TGTGCCAGCAGCTTAGTGGGGGCATACGAGCAGTACTTC
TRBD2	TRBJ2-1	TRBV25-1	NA	CASSDLGLANEQFF	TGTGCCAGCAGTGACCTGGGACTAGCTAATGAGCAGTTCTTC
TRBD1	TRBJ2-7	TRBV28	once	CASSSHGQGNEQYF	TGTGCCAGCAGTTCTCACGGACAGGGGAACGAGCAGTACTTC